This T cell receptor beta chain was sequenced for a study of OX40 agonist ivuxolimab in advanced cancers. Some clones are missing from TCRdb's copy, which holds only in-frame ones; the method was immunoSEQ multiplex PCR. The sample lists 65,000 to 70,000 clones; about nine tenths were seen once. This CDR3 is built from 17 residues. Trimming cost V 6 bases and J 4 bases; bases outside gene matches: 16. Germline V lookup: CDR1 MGHDK, CDR2 SYGVNS. The V gene is TRBV25-1, the J gene TRBJ2-3; the match to TRBD2 covers 7 bases. The specimen was CD4+ or CD8+ T cells sorted from blood, collected in a trial of the OX40 agonist ivuxolimab. This receptor was obtained from an adult with an advanced solid tumor such as melanoma, head and neck, liver or kidney cancer. CDR3 sequence: CASRKSGTNLFADTQYF. The CDR3 DNA reads TGTGCCAGCAGAAAAAGCGGGACTAACCTTTTCGCAGATACGCAGTATTTT.